Below, 10 T cell receptor beta chains from the same sample are listed, as sequenced in a study of T cells after yellow fever vaccination. TCRdb itself ran the 5' RACE reads through MiXCR, one entry per CDR3 protein. The sample has about 74,000 distinct CDR3 sequences; approximately 7% are singletons. The specimen was CD8+ T cells sorted from PBMCs, collected 4 to 6 days after the first yellow fever vaccination. The receptors were gathered from a man younger than 30 who received the YFV17D yellow fever vaccine.

This clonotype was counted at least ten times. This chain joins TRBV12-3 or TRBV12-4 and TRBJ2-3; D unclear. The CDR3 runs 13 residues. Trimming stripped 5 bases from V and 2 bases from J, with 8 bases between. The DNA for the CDR3 is TGTGCCAGCAGTCCCTCCCCCACAGATACGCAGTATTTT. Its translation is CASSPSPTDTQYF.

This clonotype has just a few counts. The junction and the germline gene differ at one end; a read error may be behind it. The CDR3 here is CASRGTVDRSNYGYTF. The CDR3 DNA follows: TGTGCTAGCAGGGGGACTGTGGACAGGAGTAACTATGGCTACACCTTC. The rearrangement uses TRBV7-7 and TRBJ1-2, with 7 bases aligning to TRBD1. From germline, CDR1 is SSHAT and CDR2 FNYEAQ (reference sequence). The CDR3 loop spans 16 amino acids. Supplemented by reference TRBV7-7 and TRBJ1-2, the full variable domain reads GAGVSQSPRYKVTKRGQDVTLRCDPISSHATLYWYQQALGQGPEFLTYFNYEAQPDKSGLPSDRFSAERPEGSISTLTIQRTEQRDSAMYRCASRGTVDRSNYGYTFGSGTRLTVV.

In this sample, this clonotype turned up many times. CDR3 DNA: TGCAGCGTTGAAGGATACCAAACAGGGGTTTCGTCCGGGGAGCTGTTTTTT. Translation: CSVEGYQTGVSSGELFF. The chain is built from TRBV29-1 and TRBJ2-2; TRBD1 agrees at 7 bases. V lost 1 base, J lost 6 bases, and 14 bases stayed unmatched. The CDR3 totals 17 residues. Germline lookup yields CDR1 SQVTM and CDR2 ANQGSEA.

This clonotype was observed a handful of times. The rearrangement links TRBV7-2 to TRBJ2-1; D gene uncertain. Germline V gene sequence: CDR1 SGHTA, CDR2 FQGNSA. This CDR3 has 15 amino acids. The V gene lost 4 bases and the J gene lost 0 bases, with 10 bases spanning the gap. The CDR3 spells CASSSLGSSYNEQFF. The CDR3 region has the DNA TGTGCCAGCAGCTCCCTGGGTTCCTCCTACAATGAGCAGTTCTTC.

This clonotype was observed a few times. The gene calls are TRBV7-9 and TRBJ2-5, with D possibly being TRBD1 or TRBD2 (5 bases each). Germline values: CDR1 SEHNR, CDR2 FQNEAQ (reference sequence). The CDR3 length is 14 residues. The V end was cut by 5 bases, the J end by 0 bases, with 10 bases between. CDR3 residues: CASSLGTNQETQYF. Written as DNA, the CDR3 is TGTGCCAGCAGCCTCGGGACCAACCAAGAGACCCAGTACTTC.

This clonotype was detected only once. With a much larger clone just one base away, this may be a read error. The chain combines TRBV7-8 with TRBJ2-3; D not certain. The CDR3 spans 14 residues. V was trimmed by 1 base and J by 2 bases, leaving 7 bases between them. Germline V CDR1 and CDR2: SGHVS, FQNEAQ. The CDR3 sequence is CASSLDFVTDTQYF. The CDR3 DNA reads TGTGCCAGCAGCTTAGACTTTGTCACAGATACGCAGTATTTT.

This clonotype was observed a few times. The rearrangement uses TRBV7-9 and TRBJ1-4; D may be TRBD1 (6 bases). CDR3 length: 15 amino acids. V was pared by 2 bases and J by 4 bases, with 11 bases between. Germline-derived CDR1 and CDR2 are SEHNR and FQNEAQ (reference sequence). The CDR3 DNA sequence: TGTGCCAGCAGCTTAACCAGGGGACTTAATGAAAAACTGTTTTTT. It translates to CASSLTRGLNEKLFF.

The table lists this clonotype with a few counts. The CDR3 DNA is TGCAGCGTTTTCGTCGCTGATCAGCCCCAGCATTTT. It translates to CSVFVADQPQHF. V and J are TRBV29-1 and TRBJ1-5; D gene unclear. Deletions cut 5 bases from V and 5 bases from J, with 10 bases between. Looked up from germline, CDR1 is SQVTM and CDR2 is ANQGSEA. This CDR3 comprises 12 residues.

This clonotype was detected many times. The chain couples TRBV24-1 to TRBJ2-5; tentative D call: TRBD1 (6 bases). The CDR3 is 14 amino acids. The V end was cut by 5 bases, the J end by 3 bases, with 12 bases between. The germline V gene encodes CDR1 KGHDR and CDR2 SFDVKD. CDR3 sequence reads: CATSGIYREETQYF. CDR3 DNA: TGTGCCACCAGTGGGATCTACAGGGAAGAGACCCAGTACTTC.

In its sample, this clonotype was seen many times. This chain joins TRBV7-3 and TRBJ2-3; 10 bases are a match to TRBD1. V lost 4 bases, J lost 4 bases, and 5 bases stayed unmatched. CDR3 size: 15 residues. Looked up from germline, CDR1 is SGHTA and CDR2 is FQGTGA. CDR3 bases: TGTGCCAGCAGCTCCACTGGACAGGGGGCAGATACGCAGTATTTT. Its protein product is CASSSTGQGADTQYF.